This T cell receptor (beta chain) was observed in a study of blood T cell repertoires in COVID-19. Study-wide background: From T cells, B-cell-depleted T cells, or PBMCs came the material, which was cDNA or gDNA.

Authors' methods: Quantification of nucleated cells was approximated via reference gene primer amplification. Produced via immunoSEQ multiplex PCR; TCRdb's table is partial and in-frame only. The V and J calls and clone size are taken from that table; D and trimming were inferred from the DNA. This sample has 300,000 to 350,000 clones, with roughly 88% found just once. The origin of this receptor is a woman aged 25 to 39 with COVID-19, enrolled during active disease. Sequences were obtained from peripheral blood.

In DNA form, the CDR3 reads TGCGCCAGCAGCCAAGCGCAGGGTGACAATGAGCAGTTCTTC. Encoded protein: CASSQAQGDNEQFF. The V and J genes are TRBV4-1 and TRBJ2-1; tentative D call: TRBD1 (5 bases). CDR1 is MGHRA, CDR2 YSYEKL, per germline. The V and J ends lost 1 base and 5 bases respectively, with 9 bases between them. This CDR3 is built from 14 residues.